Each of the 23 T cell receptor beta chains below was sequenced from the same sample in a study of cytomegalovirus exposure and HLA in healthy donors. This PCR relied on a set of 60 Vbeta primers and 13 Jbeta primers. Repertoires were generated with immunoSEQ multiplex PCR, while TCRdb's copy carries only in-frame clones and drops some. The table lists over 80,000 clones, 55% to 75% of them singletons. The sequenced sample consisted of PBMCs. These receptors were obtained from a young woman in good health and CMV-seropositive.

The chain is built from TRBV25-1 and TRBJ2-2; D call uncertain. From germline, CDR1 is MGHDK and CDR2 SYGVNS. Trimming stripped 7 bases from V and 3 bases from J, with 12 bases between. The length of the CDR3 is 14 residues. CDR3: CASKGRGDTGELFF. The CDR3 bases are TGTGCCAGCAAAGGCCGAGGCGACACCGGGGAGCTGTTTTTT.

The rearrangement joins TRBV25-1 to TRBJ1-1; no definite D call. CDR3 length equals 15 residues. In germline, CDR1 is MGHDK, CDR2 SYGVNS. V was cut by 6 bases and J by 5 bases, with 19 bases left in between. CDR3 protein: CASSRPNLGGTEAFF. For the CDR3, the DNA is TGTGCCAGCAGCCGTCCGAATCTGGGAGGGACTGAAGCTTTCTTT.

The chain has TRBV4-3 and TRBJ1-2; 7 positions match TRBD1. CDR1 and CDR2 from the germline V gene are LGHNA and YSLEER. CDR3 length: 16 residues. J gave up 0 bases and V 5 bases, and 9 bases lay outside the gene matches. CDR3: CASSVQTGASNYGYTF. CDR3 sequence (DNA): TGCGCCAGCAGCGTCCAAACAGGGGCTTCTAACTATGGCTACACCTTC.

This clone was observed once. The CDR3 sequence: CASSLGGREETQYF. CDR3 nucleotide sequence: TGTGCCAGCAGCTTAGGGGGCAGGGAAGAGACCCAGTACTTC. This chain joins TRBV11-3 and TRBJ2-5, with D possibly being TRBD1 (5 bases). V was pared by 1 base and J by 3 bases, with 9 bases between. This CDR3 contains 14 residues. Germline loops: CDR1 SGHNT, CDR2 YENEEA.

The chain couples TRBV5-1 to TRBJ2-2, with a weak D call TRBD2 (5 bases). The ends were cut back, 0 bases at V and 7 bases at J, with 13 bases in the middle. This CDR3 has 15 residues. Germline assignment: CDR1 SGHRS and CDR2 YFSETQ. In nucleotides, the CDR3 is TGCGCCAGCAGCTTGGAAGGAGGTGGAGTCGGGGAGCTGTTTTTT. Protein: CASSLEGGGVGELFF.

This chain links TRBV2 with TRBJ1-1; TRBD1 aligns across 8 bases. This CDR3 contains 14 residues. The J segment lost 3 bases and the V segment lost 1 base, leaving 1 base of the junction unmatched. Germline CDR1 SNHLY, CDR2 FYNNEI. This CDR3 is CASSEGQGYTEAFF. The CDR3 DNA follows: TGTGCCAGCAGTGAAGGACAGGGGTACACTGAAGCTTTCTTT.

This chain joins TRBV6-5 and TRBJ1-6; tentative D call: TRBD1 (6 bases). CDR1 is MNHEY, CDR2 SVGAGI, per germline. V lost 4 bases, J lost 10 bases, and 20 bases lay in between. This CDR3 is built from 16 residues. CDR3 amino acids: CASSSPTGTSRSPLHF. In DNA form, the CDR3 reads TGTGCCAGCAGTTCCCCGACAGGCACCTCAAGATCACCCCTCCACTTT.

The genes are TRBV4-2 and TRBJ1-1, with TRBD1 identical over 8 bases. V was clipped by 2 bases and J by 4 bases; unmatched bases: 6. The germline V gene has CDR1 LGHNA and CDR2 YNFKEQ. The CDR3 extends over 15 amino acids. CDR3 in DNA: TGTGCCAGCAGCCAAAGCGGACAGGGAGGCACTGAAGCTTTCTTT. As protein: CASSQSGQGGTEAFF.

The rearrangement links TRBV7-2 to TRBJ2-7; 7 nucleotides agree with TRBD2. J lost 2 bases, V lost 8 bases, and 12 bases had no gene match. The CDR3 spans 15 residues. CDR1 SGHTA and CDR2 FQGNSA come from the germline V gene. The CDR3 here is CASHRGREPTYEQYF. Written as DNA, the CDR3 is TGTGCCAGCCACAGAGGGAGGGAACCCACCTACGAGCAGTACTTC.

The V and J genes are TRBV5-5 and TRBJ2-7; weak D call: TRBD2 (7 bases). Trimming stripped 4 bases from V and 3 bases from J, with 17 bases between. The CDR3 contains 15 residues. Germline V gene data show CDR1 as SGHKS and CDR2 as YYEKEE (reference sequence). The DNA of the CDR3 is TGTGCCAGCAGCCCCGCGGGGGCGGACTTCTACGAGCAGTACTTC. Translation: CASSPAGADFYEQYF.

The chain carries TRBV4-1 and TRBJ1-2; 9 nucleotides agree with TRBD1. The V gene end was trimmed by 5 bases and the J gene end by 4 bases; junction bases not matched to a gene: 5. There are 14 residues in the CDR3. Germline-derived CDR1 and CDR2 are MGHRA and YSYEKL. CDR3 sequence (DNA): TGCGCCAGCAGCATCCGACAGGGGGGCTATGGCTACACCTTC. This sequence encodes CASSIRQGGYGYTF.

The J gene is TRBJ1-5, the V gene TRBV2; D is unclear. Trimming shortened V by 7 bases and J by 0 bases, and 4 bases separated the two germline ends. This CDR3 spans 12 amino acids. Germline V gives CDR1 SNHLY, CDR2 FYNNEI. The CDR3 DNA reads as TGTGCCAGCACCAATAGCAATCAGCCCCAGCATTTT. Translated: CASTNSNQPQHF.

This clone was counted a few times. The sample contains more than one DNA sequence encoding this CDR3. The chain has TRBV4-3 and TRBJ1-5; possibly TRBD1 for D (6 bases). V gave up 1 base and J gave up 1 base, with 8 bases separating them. Germline lookup yields CDR1 LGHNA and CDR2 YSLEER. This CDR3 comprises 15 residues. CDR3 sequence: CASSQATGSNQPQHF. In nucleotides, the CDR3 is TGCGCCAGCAGCCAAGCCACAGGGAGCAATCAGCCCCAGCATTTT.

V usage is TRBV4-1 and J usage is TRBJ2-1; 7 bases agree with TRBD2. The CDR3 totals 16 residues. Germline lookup yields CDR1 MGHRA and CDR2 YSYEKL. V gave up 1 base and J gave up 6 bases; unmatched junction bases: 9. This CDR3 reads CASSQGTVRETNEQFF. CDR3 DNA sequence: TGCGCCAGCAGCCAAGGGACGGTGCGGGAGACCAATGAGCAGTTCTTC.

This chain connects TRBV4-1 to TRBJ2-1; 7 nucleotides line up with TRBD2. The germline gives CDR1 MGHRA, CDR2 YSYEKL. There are 20 residues in the CDR3. With V trimmed by 1 base and J by 1 base, 16 bases remained unmatched. The CDR3 DNA sequence: TGCGCCAGCAGCCAAGTCGAACTGTTGCTCCGGCGGGAGTCCTACAATGAGCAGTTCTTC. Translated, it gives CASSQVELLLRRESYNEQFF.

A single count supports this clone. The rearrangement links TRBV6-1 to TRBJ1-3; D uncertain. The length of the CDR3 is 13 residues. Germline CDR1 is MNHNS and CDR2 is SASEGT. Trimming stripped 2 bases from V and 2 bases from J, with 4 bases between. CDR3 residues: CASSEQAGNTIYF. Written as DNA, the CDR3 is TGTGCCAGCAGTGAACAGGCTGGAAACACCATATATTTT.

This clone was counted only a few times. The V call is TRBV5-1, the J call TRBJ2-7; TRBD1 agrees at 7 bases. The J segment lost 6 bases and the V segment lost 2 bases, leaving 2 bases of the junction unmatched. This CDR3 has 12 residues. The germline V gene encodes CDR1 SGHRS and CDR2 YFSETQ. CDR3 region: CASSLQGSEQYF. The CDR3 coding sequence is TGCGCCAGCAGCTTACAGGGGAGCGAGCAGTACTTC.

The J gene is TRBJ2-7, the V gene TRBV20-1, with TRBD2 matching 8 bases. CDR1 is DFQATT, CDR2 SNEGSKA, per germline (reference sequence). Trimming at V came to 5 bases and at J to 5 bases, leaving 2 bases not matched to a gene. This CDR3 spans 11 amino acids. The CDR3 nucleotides are TGCAGTGCTGGGACTAGGGACGAGCAGTACTTC. Protein: CSAGTRDEQYF.

Concerning this clone itself: Other DNA sequences of this sample code for an identical CDR3. The chain carries TRBV4-3 and TRBJ2-7, with TRBD1 identical over 10 bases. Germline CDR1 is LGHNA and CDR2 is YSLEER. The CDR3 length is 14 residues. V lost 4 bases and J lost 4; bases outside the gene matches: 4. The CDR3 DNA is TGCGCCAGCAGCCCCGGGACAGGGGCATACGAGCAGTACTTC. It encodes CASSPGTGAYEQYF.

The V call is TRBV1, the J call TRBJ2-3; the table assigns TRBD2, which was not confirmed against the DNA. TRBV1 has pseudogene status. This CDR3 is 19 amino acids long. This CDR3 reads CTSSQDRGTSGGFTDTQYF. Written as DNA, the CDR3 is TGCACCAGCAGCCAAGATCGAGGGACTAGCGGGGGGTTCACAGATACGCAGTATTTT.

The chain uses TRBV9 and TRBJ2-7, with 7 bases aligning to TRBD2. This CDR3 spans 16 amino acids. Germline V gene lookup returns CDR1 SGDLS and CDR2 YYNGEE. Trimming took 4 bases from V and 5 from J; bases not matched to a gene: 15. Here the CDR3 DNA reads TGTGCCAGCAGCCCCAGCAGCGGGGTGAGCGGCAACGAGCAGTACTTC. Translated, it gives CASSPSSGVSGNEQYF. Full variable domain (outside the CDR3, taken from reference TRBV9 and TRBJ2-7): DSGVTQTPKHLITATGQRVTLRCSPRSGDLSVYWYQQSLDQGLQFLIQYYNGEERAKGNILERFSAQQFPDLHSELNLSSLELGDSALYFCASSPSSGVSGNEQYFGPGTRLTVT.

This clone occurred once. The chain employs TRBV19 and TRBJ1-4, with a tentative D call TRBD1 (5 bases). There are 15 residues in the CDR3. Between the trimmed V and J ends, which lost 8 bases and 0 bases, there was a span of 13 bases. In germline, CDR1 is LNHDA, CDR2 SQIVND (reference sequence). This CDR3 is CASRGRGATNEKLFF. The CDR3 region has the DNA TGTGCCAGTCGGGGGAGGGGTGCAACTAATGAAAAACTGTTTTTT.

This rearrangement joins TRBV10-3 to TRBJ2-1; 7 bases map to TRBD2. J lost 2 bases, V lost 6 bases, and 4 bases had no gene match. The CDR3 has 14 residues. Germline assignment: CDR1 ENHRY and CDR2 SYGVKD. CDR3 protein: CAIRLASAYNEQFF. In nucleotides, the CDR3 is TGTGCCATCAGACTAGCGTCCGCCTACAATGAGCAGTTCTTC.